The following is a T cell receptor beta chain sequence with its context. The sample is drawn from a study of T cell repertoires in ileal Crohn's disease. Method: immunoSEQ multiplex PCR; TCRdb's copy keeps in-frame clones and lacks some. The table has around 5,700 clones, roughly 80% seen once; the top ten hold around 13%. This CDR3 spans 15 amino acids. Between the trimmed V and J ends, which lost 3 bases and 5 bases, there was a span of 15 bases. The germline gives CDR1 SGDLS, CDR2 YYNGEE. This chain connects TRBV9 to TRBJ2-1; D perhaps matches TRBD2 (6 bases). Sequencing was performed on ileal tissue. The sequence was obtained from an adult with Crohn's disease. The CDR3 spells CASSASGTGNNEQFF. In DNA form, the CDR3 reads TGTGCCAGCAGCGCCTCCGGGACTGGCAACAATGAGCAGTTCTTC.